The 32 T cell receptor beta chains given below trace back to one sample, sequenced in a study of OX40 agonist ivuxolimab in advanced cancers. Sequencing was performed with immunoSEQ multiplex PCR; in TCRdb, only in-frame clones are kept and a portion is missing. Of some 100,000 clones in the sample, about 88% were seen once. The material sequenced was CD4+ or CD8+ T cells sorted from blood, taken in a trial of the OX40 agonist ivuxolimab. The origin of the receptors is an adult with an advanced solid tumor such as melanoma, head and neck, liver or kidney cancer.

The V and J genes are TRBV19 and TRBJ1-5; maybe TRBD1 (6 bases). Germline values: CDR1 LNHDA, CDR2 SQIVND (reference sequence). Between the trimmed V and J ends, which lost 5 bases and 2 bases, there was a span of 16 bases. CDR3 size: 16 residues. DNA for the CDR3: TGTGCCAGTAGTGGGGGAAGGACAGTGGGCAATCAGCCCCAGCATTTT. It is translated as CASSGGRTVGNQPQHF.

The chain recombines TRBV10-3 with TRBJ2-5; D is possibly TRBD1 (6 bases). V lost 3 bases and J lost 4, with 9 bases in between. The CDR3 consists of 13 residues. Germline lookup yields CDR1 ENHRY and CDR2 SYGVKD. The DNA for the CDR3 is TGTGCCATCAGTGATTCAGGGGCAGAGACCCAGTACTTC. Translation: CAISDSGAETQYF.

CDR3 sequence: CASSLWGDGEQYF. The CDR3 bases are TGTGCCAGCAGCTTATGGGGGGACGGCGAGCAGTACTTC. The rearrangement joins TRBV7-9 to TRBJ2-7; perhaps TRBD2 as D (6 bases). V dropped 2 bases and J dropped 6 bases, with 11 bases sitting between them. The germline V gene encodes CDR1 SEHNR and CDR2 FQNEAQ (reference sequence). The CDR3 consists of 13 residues.

This chain connects TRBV5-5 to TRBJ2-2; no firm D call. The CDR3 is 14 residues long. The germline gives CDR1 SGHKS, CDR2 YYEKEE (reference sequence). V was trimmed by 3 bases and J by 6 bases, leaving 12 bases between them. The CDR3 DNA follows: TGTGCCAGCAGCTCCCTAGTCTGGGCCGGGGAGCTGTTTTTT. The encoded protein is CASSSLVWAGELFF.

This clone has just one count. The chain recombines TRBV5-1 with TRBJ2-5; maybe TRBD2 (5 bases). This CDR3 has 15 residues. V was trimmed by 0 bases and J by 5 bases, leaving 14 bases between them. In germline, CDR1 is SGHRS, CDR2 YFSETQ. CDR3 protein: CASSLVSTRGETQYF. Here the CDR3 DNA reads TGCGCCAGCAGCTTGGTCTCAACCCGAGGGGAGACCCAGTACTTC. The whole variable domain, remainder taken from reference TRBV5-1 and TRBJ2-5, is KAGVTQTPRYLIKTRGQQVTLSCSPISGHRSVSWYQQTPGQGLQFLFEYFSETQRNKGNFPGRFSGRQFSNSRSEMNVSTLELGDSALYLCASSLVSTRGETQYFGPGTRLLVL.

The chain recombines TRBV27 with TRBJ2-3; maybe TRBD2 (8 bases). Trimming left V 2 bases short and J 4 bases short, with 13 bases between. Germline V gene sequence: CDR1 MNHEY, CDR2 SMNVEV (reference sequence). The CDR3 covers 15 residues. This CDR3 reads CASSLAGRGPDTQYF. CDR3 nucleotide sequence: TGTGCCAGCAGTTTAGCCGGGAGGGGGCCAGATACGCAGTATTTT.

V usage is TRBV5-4 and J usage is TRBJ2-2, with a tentative D call TRBD1 (6 bases). V shed 2 bases and J shed 0 bases, with 8 bases lying between them. The CDR3 loop spans 15 amino acids. CDR1 is SGHNT and CDR2 is YYREEE in the germline V gene (reference sequence). Here the CDR3 DNA reads TGTGCCAGCAGCTTCGGGACAACGAACACCGGGGAGCTGTTTTTT. Translating it yields CASSFGTTNTGELFF.

The rearrangement joins TRBV9 to TRBJ1-5, with a possible D match to TRBD1 (5 bases). The germline CDR1 and CDR2 sequences are SGDLS and YYNGEE. CDR3 size: 15 residues. Trimming shortened V by 5 bases and J by 8 bases, and 20 bases separated the two germline ends. CDR3 sequence: CASRKPRGYRKPQHF. The CDR3 DNA follows: TGTGCCAGCAGGAAACCGCGGGGGTATCGGAAGCCCCAGCATTTT. The full variable domain, with the rest looked up from reference TRBV9 and TRBJ1-5, is DSGVTQTPKHLITATGQRVTLRCSPRSGDLSVYWYQQSLDQGLQFLIQYYNGEERAKGNILERFSAQQFPDLHSELNLSSLELGDSALYFCASRKPRGYRKPQHFGDGTRLSIL.

The rearrangement joins TRBV7-2 to TRBJ1-6, with TRBD1 as a possible D gene (5 bases). The V and J ends lost 2 bases and 9 bases respectively, with 14 bases between them. This CDR3 has 15 amino acids. The germline V gene encodes CDR1 SGHTA and CDR2 FQGNSA. CDR3 coding DNA: TGTGCCAGCAGCTTACCCAGGGAAAGGGGTTCACCCCTCCACTTT. This codes for CASSLPRERGSPLHF. Together with reference TRBV7-2 and TRBJ1-6, the CDR3 gives the full variable domain: GAGVSQSPSNKVTEKGKDVELRCDPISGHTALYWYRQSLGQGLEFLIYFQGNSAPDKSGLPSDRFSAERTGGSVSTLTIQRTQQEDSAVYLCASSLPRERGSPLHFGNGTRLTVT.

The V and J genes are TRBV5-8 and TRBJ1-2; D possibly corresponds to TRBD1 (5 bases). Germline V gene lookup returns CDR1 SGHTS and CDR2 YDEGEE. V was shortened by 0 bases and J by 0 bases, with 6 bases between the two germline ends. The CDR3 is made up of 14 amino acids. The CDR3 DNA reads as TGTGCCAGCAGCTTGGGACAGCCTAACTATGGCTACACCTTC. It translates to CASSLGQPNYGYTF.

This clone has more than one count but fewer than ten. The chain joins TRBV4-2 to TRBJ2-7, with 7 nucleotides matching TRBD2. The germline V gene encodes CDR1 LGHNA and CDR2 YNFKEQ. V was pared by 4 bases and J by 7 bases, with 16 bases of the junction left unmatched. The CDR3 totals 16 residues. In nucleotides, the CDR3 is TGTGCCAGCAGCCCCCAGGTTTCGGGGAGGGCCCTGGAGCAGTACTTC. Translation: CASSPQVSGRALEQYF.

The chain carries TRBV6-6 and TRBJ1-4; 11 bases agree with TRBD1. The CDR3 has 16 residues. The germline V gene encodes CDR1 MNHNY and CDR2 SVGAGI (reference sequence). Trimming at V came to 2 bases and at J to 6 bases, leaving 5 bases not matched to a gene. The CDR3 DNA follows: TGTGCCAGCAGTTACCCCGGGACAGGGGGGGATGAAAAACTGTTTTTT. It is translated as CASSYPGTGGDEKLFF.

The chain uses TRBV2 and TRBJ2-7, with 9 bases matching TRBD1. V shed 7 bases, J shed 3 bases, and the junction held 10 bases outside the gene matches. The CDR3 consists of 15 residues. Germline V gene lookup returns CDR1 SNHLY and CDR2 FYNNEI. The CDR3 reads CASTVDRGNDYEQYV. The CDR3 nucleotides read TGTGCCAGCACTGTTGACAGGGGGAACGACTACGAGCAGTACGTC.

This chain uses TRBV4-1 with TRBJ2-1; 9 bases are a match to TRBD2. With 3 bases clipped from V and 5 bases from J, the junction kept 8 bases outside the gene matches. The CDR3 sequence is 16 residues long. CDR1 MGHRA and CDR2 YSYEKL come from the germline V gene. CDR3 nucleotide sequence: TGCGCCAGCAGCCACGACAGGACTAGCGAAGACAATGAGCAGTTCTTC. Residues: CASSHDRTSEDNEQFF.

The rearrangement links TRBV28 to TRBJ2-7; 7 bases match TRBD2. The CDR3 sequence is 14 residues long. After removal of 3 bases from V and 3 bases from J, the junction contained 5 bases not matched to a gene. Germline loops: CDR1 MDHEN, CDR2 SYDVKM. The CDR3, as DNA: TGTGCCAGCAGTTTTAGGGGCGGGAGCTACGAGCAGTACTTC. This encodes CASSFRGGSYEQYF.

The V call is TRBV30, the J call TRBJ2-7, with D unresolved. Trimming took off 1 base at V and 5 bases at J, with 12 bases between the two ends. CDR3 length: 13 amino acids. Per germline, CDR1 GTSNPN and CDR2 SVGIG (reference sequence). In DNA, the CDR3 is TGTGCCTGGAGTGGGTCCGGGTCCCACGAGCAGTACTTC. This translates into CAWSGSGSHEQYF.

The chain links TRBV4-3 to TRBJ2-1; TRBD2 agrees at 8 bases. This CDR3 has 18 residues. With 0 bases clipped from V and 6 bases from J, the junction kept 13 bases outside the gene matches. Germline lookup yields CDR1 LGHNA and CDR2 YSLEER. CDR3 sequence: CASSQETPSGGFVNEQFF. For the CDR3, the DNA is TGCGCCAGCAGCCAAGAAACCCCCTCGGGAGGGTTCGTCAATGAGCAGTTCTTC.

The V gene is TRBV28, the J gene TRBJ1-1; D might be TRBD1 (5 bases). CDR3 length: 15 amino acids. Trimming left V 7 bases short and J 3 bases short, with 18 bases between. CDR1 MDHEN and CDR2 SYDVKM come from the germline V gene. CDR3: CASTTTGQGYTEAFF. CDR3 sequence (DNA): TGTGCCAGCACCACTACGGGGCAGGGCTACACTGAAGCTTTCTTT.

J is TRBJ2-1 and V is TRBV6-5; TRBD2 aligns across 7 bases. Germline CDR1 reads MNHEY; CDR2 reads SVGAGI. V gave up 4 bases and J gave up 5 bases; unmatched junction bases: 8. The CDR3 extends over 15 amino acids. This CDR3 is CASSSGGAGNNEQFF. CDR3 nucleotides: TGTGCCAGCAGTTCGGGGGGAGCGGGCAACAATGAGCAGTTCTTC.

This clone is labeled medium-sized. Other nucleotide sequences in the sample specify the same CDR3. The rearrangement uses TRBV19 and TRBJ1-2; unclear D gene. Trimming pared 2 bases from V and 4 bases from J, leaving 8 bases between. Germline V gives CDR1 LNHDA, CDR2 SQIVND (reference sequence). The length of the CDR3 is 13 residues. DNA for the CDR3: TGTGCCAGTAGTATACCCAGACGCTATGGCTACACCTTC. This gives the protein CASSIPRRYGYTF.

The chain joins TRBV10-3 to TRBJ1-1, with no clear D. The germline V and J ends were trimmed by 10 bases and 2 bases, with 14 bases remaining between them. This CDR3 contains 13 residues. CDR1 is ENHRY and CDR2 is SYGVKD in the germline V gene. The CDR3 DNA sequence: TGTGCCACTCAGACACAGAAAAACACTGAAGCTTTCTTT. Its protein product is CATQTQKNTEAFF.

This chain uses TRBV27 with TRBJ1-2; 8 bases are a match to TRBD1. The CDR3 length is 16 residues. Germline V gene lookup returns CDR1 MNHEY and CDR2 SMNVEV (reference sequence). J was trimmed by 7 bases and V by 2 bases; bases with no gene match: 12. CDR3 bases: TGTGCCAGCAGTTTAACAGGGGGGCCGGGGCCCCCTGGCTACACCTTC. Protein product: CASSLTGGPGPPGYTF.

V gene TRBV28 combines with J gene TRBJ1-2; D call uncertain. V dropped 6 bases and J dropped 8 bases, with 19 bases sitting between them. The CDR3 is 14 residues long. Germline CDR1 is MDHEN and CDR2 is SYDVKM. The CDR3, as DNA: TGTGCCAGCAGAAACCCGGGTCCCGTCGCCGGCTACACCTTC. Translating it yields CASRNPGPVAGYTF.

This rearrangement joins TRBV30 to TRBJ2-3, with D perhaps matching TRBD2 (5 bases). Germline CDR1 and CDR2: GTSNPN and SVGIG (reference sequence). The V gene lost 4 bases and the J gene lost 0 bases, with 8 bases spanning the gap. The CDR3 sequence is 13 residues long. CDR3 bases: TGTGCCTGGAAAAAGCGGAGCACAGATACGCAGTATTTT. Translating gives CAWKKRSTDTQYF. Full variable domain (outside the CDR3, taken from reference TRBV30 and TRBJ2-3): SQTIHQWPATLVQPVGSPLSLECTVEGTSNPNLYWYRQAAGRGLQLLFYSVGIGQISSEVPQNLSASRPQDRQFILSSKKLLLSDSGFYLCAWKKRSTDTQYFGPGTRLTVL.

V and J are TRBV28 and TRBJ2-7; TRBD2 agrees at 12 bases. Per the germline V gene, CDR1 is MDHEN and CDR2 is SYDVKM. This CDR3 region has 17 residues. With 3 bases clipped from V and 1 base from J, the junction kept 7 bases outside the gene matches. The CDR3 protein is CASSFSSGRALSYEQYV. CDR3 bases: TGTGCCAGCAGTTTCTCTAGCGGGAGGGCCTTATCCTACGAGCAGTACGTC.

The chain recombines TRBV7-8 with TRBJ2-7; D is ambiguous. Trimming took 1 base from V and 2 from J, leaving 9 bases between them. Germline V lookup: CDR1 SGHVS, CDR2 FQNEAQ. The CDR3 loop spans 14 amino acids. This chain's CDR3 is CASSLGRVTYEQYF. CDR3 in DNA: TGTGCCAGCAGCTTAGGGAGAGTGACCTACGAGCAGTACTTC.

This sequence joins TRBV18 and TRBJ1-1; TRBD1 is a possible D gene (5 bases). From germline, CDR1 is KGHSH and CDR2 LQKENI. The CDR3 has 13 amino acids. V lost 3 bases and J 4 bases, leaving 9 bases between the germline ends. CDR3 in DNA: TGTGCCAGCTCACCGGTGGGGGGCACTGAAGCTTTCTTT. As protein: CASSPVGGTEAFF.

The table lists this clone with a few counts. The chain employs TRBV5-4 and TRBJ2-5, with TRBD2 matching over 10 bases. V was clipped by 5 bases and J by 5 bases; unmatched bases: 12. This CDR3 has 16 residues. Germline CDR1 reads SGHNT; CDR2 reads YYREEE (reference sequence). DNA for the CDR3: TGTGCCAGCAGTGCCCCTACCGGTAGCGGGAGGGAGACCCAGTACTTC. This sequence encodes CASSAPTGSGRETQYF.

The V and J genes are TRBV5-8 and TRBJ2-2; no firm D call. The CDR3 extends over 12 amino acids. Germline values: CDR1 SGHTS, CDR2 YDEGEE. The V gene lost 3 bases and the J gene lost 3 bases, with 3 bases spanning the gap. CDR3 coding DNA: TGTGCCAGCAGCTACTACACCGGGGAGCTGTTTTTT. Its protein product is CASSYYTGELFF.

This clone was observed a single time. V gene TRBV28 combines with J gene TRBJ1-5; a weak D match, TRBD1 (5 bases). V was clipped by 6 bases and J by 3 bases, with 18 bases between them. This CDR3 comprises 16 residues. Germline loops: CDR1 MDHEN, CDR2 SYDVKM. The CDR3: CASRSRTRGANQPQHF. CDR3 nucleotides: TGTGCCAGCAGGTCACGGACACGAGGGGCCAATCAGCCCCAGCATTTT.

The rearrangement joins TRBV28 to TRBJ1-6; D is unclear. The germline gives CDR1 MDHEN, CDR2 SYDVKM. The ends were cut back, 7 bases at V and 7 bases at J, with 8 bases in the middle. The CDR3 is made up of 12 amino acids. For the CDR3, the DNA is TGTGCCAGCAATTCAGCGAATTCACCCCTCCACTTT. Translation gives CASNSANSPLHF.

The chain joins TRBV6-5 to TRBJ2-5; 9 nucleotides match TRBD1. The junction had 11 bases not matched to a gene; V was cut back by 4 bases and J by 5 bases. There are 16 residues in the CDR3. The germline V gene has CDR1 MNHEY and CDR2 SVGAGI. In nucleotides, the CDR3 is TGTGCCAGCAGTTCTCGTCAGACAGGGGGTTCGGAGACCCAGTACTTC. Translated, it gives CASSSRQTGGSETQYF.